This TCR beta chain was retrieved from a study of identical twins. Notes on the study in general: In cord blood, abundant beta clonotypes had fewer insertions; memory showed no trend. Invariant populations such as MAIT and iNKT cells could partly muddle zero-insertion analyses. Twin-shared out-of-frame alpha sequences showed excess low generation probability.

A universal primer binding site was introduced by template switching. The final cDNA contained unique molecular identifiers. MiXCR was run by TCRdb on the 5' RACE reads, yielding one entry per CDR3 protein. Of about 700,000 distinct CDR3 sequences listed, around 6.1% were seen once; the top ten hold approximately 2%. This clonotype was seen only a few times. Its matching antigen is unknown. V was cut by 7 bases and J by 6 bases, with 15 bases left in between. CDR1 SQVTM and CDR2 ANQGSEA come from the germline V gene. The CDR3 spans 13 residues. The receptor was isolated from a young man in good health. The sample taken for sequencing was naive T cells sorted from blood. The chain links TRBV29-1 to TRBJ2-2, with a weak D call TRBD1 (6 bases). The CDR3 nucleotides are TGCAGCGCGCGCACAGGGTTTGCCGGGGAGCTGTTTTTT. Its translation: CSARTGFAGELFF.